The T cell receptor beta chain described here comes from a study of blood T cell repertoires in COVID-19. Looking at the study overall: PBMCs, B-cell-depleted T cells, or T cells provided the cDNA or gDNA that made up the material.

Sequenced by immunoSEQ multiplex PCR; TCRdb stores in-frame clones only, minus some. The sample comprises around 75,000 clones, more than 75% of which are singletons, and approximately 19% rests with the top ten. Material for sequencing was peripheral blood. This receptor was obtained from a human donor in a cohort sampled during active COVID-19.

The CDR3 DNA sequence: TGTGCCAGCAGTTGGGACAGCTCCTACGAGCAGTACTTC. Its protein is CASSWDSSYEQYF. The chain employs TRBV12-3 or TRBV12-4 and TRBJ2-7; 7 bases map to TRBD1. The CDR3 is 13 residues long. The J segment lost 0 bases and the V segment lost 4 bases, leaving 0 bases of the junction unmatched.